Listed below are T cell receptor beta chains from one sample, sequenced in a study of cytomegalovirus exposure and HLA in healthy donors. Sequencing used immunoSEQ multiplex PCR; TCRdb keeps in-frame clones, though not all of them. This sample has roughly 150,000 clones, with approximately 80% found just once. Sequencing was performed on PBMCs. These receptors were collected from a male donor in good health and CMV-seronegative. CDR3s include the opening cysteine and the closing phenylalanine or tryptophan. Each record gives: J gene, clone size, V gene, D gene, CDR3 DNA, CDR3 protein. D genes are given only for firm matches. A clone size is listed for some rows: how often the clone was seen (once, few, many), or a class if it is expanded.

>TRBJ2-7|-|TRBV27|TRBD2
TGTGCCAGCAGTTATGGGGGAGGGCCGGTGAAGCAGTACTTC
CASSYGGGPVKQYF
>TRBJ1-1|-|TRBV27|-
TGTGCCAGCAGTTTTAGCAACACTGAAGCTTTCTTT
CASSFSNTEAFF
>TRBJ2-5|-|TRBV4-1|TRBD2
TGCGCCAGCCGAAGTCCTAGCGGGACCCAAGAGACCCAGTACTTC
CASRSPSGTQETQYF
>TRBJ2-7|-|TRBV7-2|TRBD1
TGTGCCAGCAGCTTAGCAGGACAGGGAAGGGAGCAGTACTTC
CASSLAGQGREQYF
>TRBJ2-4|-|TRBV4-3|-
TGCGCCAGCAGCCGACACCATACTGAAGCCAAAAACATTCAGTACTTC
CASSRHHTEAKNIQYF
>TRBJ2-7|-|TRBV7-9|-
TGTGCCAGCAGCTTAGCAGGGGGGGACGAGCAGTACTTC
CASSLAGGDEQYF
>TRBJ2-5|-|TRBV7-9|-
TGTGCCAGCAGCTCACAAGAGACCCAGTACTTC
CASSSQETQYF
>TRBJ2-7|-|TRBV11-1|TRBD1
TGTGCCAGCAGCCCCATCGGACAGGGCTATGCCTACGAGCAGTACTTC
CASSPIGQGYAYEQYF
>TRBJ2-4|-|TRBV2|TRBD2
TGTGCCAGCAGTCCGACTAGCGGGAGGGCCATAGGGGCCAAAAACATTCAGTACTTC
CASSPTSGRAIGAKNIQYF
>TRBJ2-1|-|TRBV2|TRBD2
TGTGCCAGCAAGGGTGAGCGGGAAGCCTACAATGAGCAGTTCTTC
CASKGEREAYNEQFF
>TRBJ2-1|-|TRBV27|TRBD2
TGTGCCAGCAGTTCACCGACTAGCGGGGATTCCTACAATGAGCAGTTCTTC
CASSSPTSGDSYNEQFF
>TRBJ1-1|-|TRBV25-1|-
TGTGCCAGCAGTGAAACAGGGAAGGGTGAAGCTTTCTTT
CASSETGKGEAFF
>TRBJ2-7|-|TRBV11-2|TRBD1
TGTGCCAGCAGCTTAGGAGGGACAGCCGGCTACGAGCAGTACTTC
CASSLGGTAGYEQYF
>TRBJ2-1|once|TRBV7-2|TRBD2
TGTGCCAGCAGCTTAGTAGGGAGCGGGAGTCAGTTCTTC
CASSLVGSGSQFF
>TRBJ2-7|few|TRBV29-1|-
TGCAGCGTTGAGGCGGACAGCACCTACGAGCAGTACTTC
CSVEADSTYEQYF
>TRBJ2-1|-|TRBV15|TRBD2
TGTGCCACCAGCAGAGATAGGACTAGCCATGAGCAGTTCTTC
CATSRDRTSHEQFF
>TRBJ2-7|-|TRBV27|TRBD2
TGTGCCAGCAGTTTCCAAGGACTAGCTCCCTACGAGCAGTACTTC
CASSFQGLAPYEQYF
>TRBJ2-7|-|TRBV21-1|-
TGTGCCAGCAGCAAAGGGTGTTCGCGGGACCACTACGAGCAGTACTTC
CASSKGCSRDHYEQYF
>TRBJ1-1|-|TRBV13|-
TGTGCCAGCACCATCCGGGGGGGTGGGAATGAAGCTTTCTTT
CASTIRGGGNEAFF
>TRBJ2-3|-|TRBV7-6|-
TGTGCCAGCAGCAGAGGACAGCAATCAGATACGCAGTATTTT
CASSRGQQSDTQYF
>TRBJ2-1|-|TRBV5-1|-
TGCGCCAGCAGCTTGGCAGGGAATCAGAATGAGCAGTTCTTC
CASSLAGNQNEQFF
>TRBJ2-2|-|TRBV19|-
TGTGCCAGTGGCCGTCGGGACACTTACACCGGGGAGCTGTTTTTT
CASGRRDTYTGELFF
>TRBJ1-2|-|TRBV14|-
TGTGCCAGCAGCCACGCGCTTAACTATGGCTACACCTTC
CASSHALNYGYTF
>TRBJ1-6|-|TRBV6-4|-
TGTGCTTCCCGACAGACAGATAATTCACCCCTCCACTTT
CASRQTDNSPLHF
>TRBJ2-7|-|TRBV7-9|-
TGTGCCAGCAGCCAAAACACAGGGTACGAGCAGTACTTC
CASSQNTGYEQYF
>TRBJ2-2|-|TRBV19|TRBD2
TGTGCCACCCTTAAGCGGGAGGGGAAATTCACCGGGGAGCTGTTTTTT
CATLKREGKFTGELFF
>TRBJ2-5|once|TRBV2|TRBD1
TGTGCCAGCAGTGAATGGGACGGACAGGGCGGGCCCGAGGGGACCCAGTACTTC
CASSEWDGQGGPEGTQYF
>TRBJ2-2|-|TRBV6-5|-
TGTGCCAGCAGCTGGACAGTCCACTCCGGGGAGCTGTTTTTT
CASSWTVHSGELFF
>TRBJ1-2|-|TRBV11-2|-
TGTGCCAGCAGCTTGAGGGAAAGGGTATATGGCTACACCTTC
CASSLRERVYGYTF
>TRBJ2-7|-|TRBV4-3|TRBD2
TGCGCCAGCAGCGATCAAGCGGGAGTCTACGAGCAGTACTTC
CASSDQAGVYEQYF
>TRBJ2-5|-|TRBV7-9|-
TGTGCCAGCACGGACAGCAATTTTCAAGAGACCCAGTACTTC
CASTDSNFQETQYF
>TRBJ2-7|-|TRBV11-2|TRBD2
TGTGCCAGCAGCACGACCAGGTTTAGCGGGACCGGGGACGAGCAGTACTTC
CASSTTRFSGTGDEQYF
>TRBJ1-5|-|TRBV5-5|-
TGTGCCAGCACCGCCACAGGGAATCAGCCCCAGCATTTT
CASTATGNQPQHF
>TRBJ2-7|-|TRBV7-2|TRBD2
TGTGCCAGCAGCTTAACGCCCGGGACTAGCGAGGAGCAGTACTTC
CASSLTPGTSEEQYF
>TRBJ1-6|-|TRBV7-2|TRBD1
TGTGCCAGCACCACGAGGACAGGGGGCTTCTCCTATAATTCACCCCTCCACTTT
CASTTRTGGFSYNSPLHF
>TRBJ2-5|-|TRBV9|-
TGTGCCAGCAGCTCTCCACCCGGAGGAGAGACCCAGTACTTC
CASSSPPGGETQYF
>TRBJ1-2|-|TRBV7-9|TRBD1
TGTGCCAGCAGCTTATCGAGTTCAGGGGGCTTTGGCTACACCTTC
CASSLSSSGGFGYTF
>TRBJ1-1|once|TRBV28|TRBD1
TGTGCCAGCAGCCCCGGGACAGGGGGGTACGATGAAGCTTTCTTT
CASSPGTGGYDEAFF
>TRBJ2-3|-|TRBV5-1|TRBD2
TGCGCCAGCAGCTTAGGGACTAGCGGAGGGAGCACAGATACGCAGTATTTT
CASSLGTSGGSTDTQYF
>TRBJ2-5|-|TRBV6-5|-
TGTGCCAGCAGTACCCGATACAGGGCGGCCGAGACCCAGTACTTC
CASSTRYRAAETQYF
>TRBJ2-2|-|TRBV7-2|-
TGTGCCAGCAGCTACAACCAGGGGCCCGGGGAGCTGTTTTTT
CASSYNQGPGELFF
>TRBJ2-6|once|TRBV4-2|-
TGTGCCAGCAGCCAACCGGAGCGTCTGGGGGCCAACGTCCTGACTTTC
CASSQPERLGANVLTF
>TRBJ2-1|-|TRBV5-1|TRBD1
TGCGCCAGCAGCTCGGGACAGAACAATGAGCAGTTCTTC
CASSSGQNNEQFF